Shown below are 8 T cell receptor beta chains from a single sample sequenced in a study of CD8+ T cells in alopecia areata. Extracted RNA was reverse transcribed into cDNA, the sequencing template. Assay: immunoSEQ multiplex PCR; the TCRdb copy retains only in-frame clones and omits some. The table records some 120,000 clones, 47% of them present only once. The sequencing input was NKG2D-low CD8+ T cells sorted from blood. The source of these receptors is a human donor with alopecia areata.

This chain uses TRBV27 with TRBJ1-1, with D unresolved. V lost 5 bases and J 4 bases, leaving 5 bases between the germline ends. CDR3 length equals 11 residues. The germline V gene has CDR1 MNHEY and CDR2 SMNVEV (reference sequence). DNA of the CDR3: TGTGCCAGCAGTGGATTCACTGAAGCTTTCTTT. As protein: CASSGFTEAFF.

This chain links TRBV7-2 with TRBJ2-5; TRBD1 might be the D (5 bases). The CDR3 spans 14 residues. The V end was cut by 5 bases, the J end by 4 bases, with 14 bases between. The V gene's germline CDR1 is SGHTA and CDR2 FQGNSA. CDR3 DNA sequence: TGTGCCAGCAGCCCTTCCGACAGTCTAGAGACCCAGTACTTC. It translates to CASSPSDSLETQYF. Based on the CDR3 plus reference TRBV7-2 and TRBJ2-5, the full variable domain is GAGVSQSPSNKVTEKGKDVELRCDPISGHTALYWYRQSLGQGLEFLIYFQGNSAPDKSGLPSDRFSAERTGGSVSTLTIQRTQQEDSAVYLCASSPSDSLETQYFGPGTRLLVL.

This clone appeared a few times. The chain's CDR3 is CSTSGTSGGTDTQYF. CDR3 bases: TGCAGCACCTCCGGGACTAGCGGGGGGACAGATACGCAGTATTTT. The chain has TRBV29-1 and TRBJ2-3; 15 nucleotides agree with TRBD2. The CDR3 spans 15 residues. Germline CDR1 is SQVTM and CDR2 is ANQGSEA. Losses at the gene ends were 8 bases for V and 3 bases for J; bases not matched to a gene: 6.

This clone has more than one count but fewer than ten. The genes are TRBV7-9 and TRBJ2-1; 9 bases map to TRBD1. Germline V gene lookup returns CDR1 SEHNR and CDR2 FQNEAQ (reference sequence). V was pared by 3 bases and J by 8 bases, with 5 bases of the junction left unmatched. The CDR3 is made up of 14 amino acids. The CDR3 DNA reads TGTGCCAGCAGCTTGGGACAGGGTCGCGATGAGCAGTTCTTC. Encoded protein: CASSLGQGRDEQFF.

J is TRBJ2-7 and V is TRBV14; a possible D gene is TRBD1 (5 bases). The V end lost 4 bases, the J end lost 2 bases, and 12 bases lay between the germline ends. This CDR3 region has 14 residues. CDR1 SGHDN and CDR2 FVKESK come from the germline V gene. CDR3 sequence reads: CASSPYAGPYEQYF. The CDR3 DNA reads TGTGCCAGCAGCCCGTACGCAGGGCCCTACGAGCAGTACTTC.

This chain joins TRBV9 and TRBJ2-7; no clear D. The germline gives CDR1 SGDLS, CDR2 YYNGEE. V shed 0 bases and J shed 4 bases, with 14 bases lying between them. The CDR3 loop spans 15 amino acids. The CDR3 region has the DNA TGTGCCAGCAGCGTAGCTTCAGGTGGTGGTTACGAGCAGTACTTC. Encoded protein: CASSVASGGGYEQYF.

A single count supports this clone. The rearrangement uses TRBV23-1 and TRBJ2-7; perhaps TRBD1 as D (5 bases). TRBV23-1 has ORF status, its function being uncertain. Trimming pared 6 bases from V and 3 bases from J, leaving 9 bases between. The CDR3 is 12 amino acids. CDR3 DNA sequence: TGCGCCAGCAGCCTGACAGACTACGAGCAGTACTTC. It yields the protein CASSLTDYEQYF.

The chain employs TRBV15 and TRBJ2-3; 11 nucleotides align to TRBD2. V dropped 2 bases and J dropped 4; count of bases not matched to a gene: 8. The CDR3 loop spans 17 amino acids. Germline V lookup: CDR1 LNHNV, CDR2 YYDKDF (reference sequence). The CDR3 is CATSRLSTSGKPDTQYF. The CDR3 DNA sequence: TGTGCCACCAGCAGACTTTCGACTAGCGGGAAACCAGATACGCAGTATTTT.